The T cell receptor (beta chain) described here comes from a study of regulatory T cells in long-lasting Graves disease. In the study overall: Those Graves' patients who were newly diagnosed had been on antithyroid drugs under 3 months.

This clonotype appeared a few times. Antigen unknown. Time point defined: newly diagnosed GD, antithyroid drugs for less than 3 months. The authors made the TCR library using RNA they extracted from PBMCs. From germline, CDR1 is SGHNT and CDR2 YENEEA. This CDR3 is 15 amino acids long. Losses at the gene ends were 5 bases for V and 5 bases for J; bases not matched to a gene: 7. Study-wide points: TRBV28 was favored in persistent disease, as were TRBJ1-2 and TRBJ2-5.

Building the TCR beta libraries relied on iRepertoire HTBI primers, and CDR3 regions underwent Arm-PCR. TCRdb re-called the multiplex PCR reads through MiXCR, storing one row per CDR3 protein. The sample lists about 460,000 distinct CDR3 sequences; 14% were seen once. Another study also made use of these data, one on T cells in Graves' hyperthyroidism and ophthalmopathy.

V is TRBV11-3 and J is TRBJ2-1, with TRBD2 identical over 9 bases. The clonotype was recovered from a woman aged 45-59 years with Graves disease. Material: peripheral blood mononuclear cells (PBMCs), obtained at new diagnosis, from a patient treated with antithyroid drugs. The CDR3 protein is CASSLNSGSDNEQFF. DNA for the CDR3: TGTGCCAGCAGCCTGAATAGCGGGAGTGACAATGAGCAGTTCTTC.